This T cell receptor beta chain stems from a study of cytomegalovirus exposure and HLA in healthy donors. Looking at the study overall: HLA-typed donors were the source of approximately 88 million unique TCRs held in an early data release. Findings and limits, study-wide: Within the data, a cluster of highly shared sequence variants was likely a sequencing artifact. The CMV antigen specificity of a few CMV-associated chains was confirmed through in vitro analysis. As immune exposure information, only CMV serostatus was available.

The CDR3 totals 18 residues. From germline, CDR1 is MDHEN and CDR2 SYDVKM. With 1 base clipped from V and 5 bases from J, the junction kept 17 bases outside the gene matches. A multiplex PCR was run with 60 Vbeta primers and 13 Jbeta primers. Libraries were prepared by immunoSEQ multiplex PCR; TCRdb keeps only in-frame clonotypes and omits some of them. The table records roughly 180,000 clones, about 82% of them present only once. Of note for this clone: What it binds is unknown.

This TCR was sampled from a man between 18 and 35 years old in good health and CMV-seronegative. Specimen: PBMCs. The gene calls are TRBV28 and TRBJ2-7, with 7 bases matching TRBD1. This chain's CDR3 is CASSLLGVRQGVPDEQYF. Here the CDR3 DNA reads TGTGCCAGCAGTTTATTGGGGGTTCGGCAGGGGGTACCGGACGAGCAGTACTTC.